The rows below give T cell receptor beta chains drawn from one sample of a study of T cell responses to AZD1222 COVID-19 vaccine. Profiling relied on immunoSEQ multiplex PCR, and the TCRdb table lists in-frame clones only, not all of them. Among 150,000 to 200,000 clones listed, 85% to 90% were seen once. Sequencing used peripheral blood, obtained on day 0 of MenACWY control vaccination. The receptors come from an adult in good health. Both conserved end residues are trimmed from each CDR3. The D gene is left open where the match is weak.

v_call: TRBV7-6
d_call: NA
cdr3_aa: ASSPRPEANTGELF

v_call: TRBV2
d_call: NA
cdr3_aa: ASSEGLLRSGANVLT

v_call: TRBV6-5
d_call: TRBD2
cdr3_aa: ASQGGGADTQY

v_call: TRBV2
d_call: NA
cdr3_aa: ASHRVNEQF

v_call: TRBV9
d_call: TRBD2
cdr3_aa: ASSPYGAGELDTQY

v_call: TRBV7-8
d_call: TRBD2
cdr3_aa: ASSSGLAAIMSYEQY

v_call: TRBV15
d_call: NA
cdr3_aa: ATSRDGSGGETQY

v_call: TRBV2
d_call: NA
cdr3_aa: ASMGRVDYGYT

v_call: TRBV7-9
d_call: NA
cdr3_aa: ATIRDNEQF

v_call: TRBV10-3
d_call: TRBD2
cdr3_aa: AISESASGGSYEQY

v_call: TRBV9
d_call: NA
cdr3_aa: ASSAKEQGTGNTIY

v_call: TRBV6-2/TRBV6-3
d_call: NA
cdr3_aa: ASSYSTGAAYNEQF

v_call: TRBV12-3/TRBV12-4
d_call: NA
cdr3_aa: ASSQNYNSPLH

v_call: TRBV30
d_call: TRBD1
cdr3_aa: AWSVSGGSYEQY

v_call: TRBV11-2
d_call: NA
cdr3_aa: ASSLVDYEQY

v_call: TRBV13
d_call: TRBD2
cdr3_aa: ASSLSLAGRDEQF

v_call: TRBV27
d_call: TRBD1
cdr3_aa: ASSPGQGATEAF

v_call: TRBV5-8
d_call: TRBD1
cdr3_aa: ASSFGQGLADTQY

v_call: TRBV4-3
d_call: TRBD2
cdr3_aa: ASSQDLPSGGGTGELF

v_call: TRBV6-5
d_call: TRBD1
cdr3_aa: ASRPGTGLYEQY

v_call: TRBV6-5
d_call: NA
cdr3_aa: ASSRPTGRQY

v_call: TRBV7-9
d_call: NA
cdr3_aa: ASSYQALTHRAGNTIY

v_call: TRBV28
d_call: TRBD1
cdr3_aa: ASSLMRLGQGDHQPQH

v_call: TRBV9
d_call: TRBD1
cdr3_aa: ASSVDPGQGVLETQY

v_call: TRBV7-6
d_call: NA
cdr3_aa: ASSIGGNEQF

v_call: TRBV19
d_call: NA
cdr3_aa: ASRGTRPGYT

v_call: TRBV9
d_call: NA
cdr3_aa: ASSTSGWGDTQY

v_call: TRBV5-1
d_call: NA
cdr3_aa: ASSLVVGDTEAF

v_call: TRBV30
d_call: TRBD2
cdr3_aa: AWSGTSGDNEQF

v_call: TRBV4-3
d_call: TRBD2
cdr3_aa: ASSQGLTSGRYNEQF

v_call: TRBV11-2
d_call: TRBD2
cdr3_aa: ASSPRLAGDSYNEQF

v_call: TRBV6-2/TRBV6-3
d_call: NA
cdr3_aa: ASSYTFSGVYSNQPQH

v_call: TRBV13
d_call: NA
cdr3_aa: ASSFGRSTEAF

v_call: TRBV23-1
d_call: NA
cdr3_aa: ASPRPGGFTDTQY

v_call: TRBV3-1/TRBV3-2
d_call: NA
cdr3_aa: ASSQGSGINGYT

v_call: TRBV28
d_call: NA
cdr3_aa: ASGRADNEKLF

v_call: TRBV10-3
d_call: TRBD1
cdr3_aa: AIRPPTGGNTEAF

v_call: TRBV5-4
d_call: TRBD1
cdr3_aa: ASATGGGNTIY

v_call: TRBV6-8
d_call: NA
cdr3_aa: ASSYRGSGDYGYT

v_call: TRBV7-2
d_call: NA
cdr3_aa: ASTSGGATNEKLF

v_call: TRBV6-5
d_call: NA
cdr3_aa: ASSYRTGKTGELF

v_call: TRBV21-1
d_call: NA
cdr3_aa: ASSKVLAGGWYEQY

v_call: TRBV7-2
d_call: NA
cdr3_aa: ASSLYGGGKWNTEAF

v_call: TRBV14
d_call: NA
cdr3_aa: ASSPASIQSNEQF

v_call: TRBV5-5
d_call: NA
cdr3_aa: ASSLAGGEQF

v_call: TRBV5-4
d_call: NA
cdr3_aa: ASSREEGRYEQY

v_call: TRBV2
d_call: NA
cdr3_aa: ASPAASDFSYEQY

v_call: TRBV27
d_call: NA
cdr3_aa: ASSPRGRANQPQH

v_call: TRBV11-2
d_call: TRBD1
cdr3_aa: ASSPWRTGGNSPLH

v_call: TRBV7-8
d_call: NA
cdr3_aa: ASSFGQSNQPQH

v_call: TRBV7-2
d_call: TRBD1
cdr3_aa: ASSSGQGVYNEQF

v_call: TRBV6-5
d_call: NA
cdr3_aa: ASSQKAGSPLH

v_call: TRBV29-1
d_call: TRBD2
cdr3_aa: SAGTSGAHEQY